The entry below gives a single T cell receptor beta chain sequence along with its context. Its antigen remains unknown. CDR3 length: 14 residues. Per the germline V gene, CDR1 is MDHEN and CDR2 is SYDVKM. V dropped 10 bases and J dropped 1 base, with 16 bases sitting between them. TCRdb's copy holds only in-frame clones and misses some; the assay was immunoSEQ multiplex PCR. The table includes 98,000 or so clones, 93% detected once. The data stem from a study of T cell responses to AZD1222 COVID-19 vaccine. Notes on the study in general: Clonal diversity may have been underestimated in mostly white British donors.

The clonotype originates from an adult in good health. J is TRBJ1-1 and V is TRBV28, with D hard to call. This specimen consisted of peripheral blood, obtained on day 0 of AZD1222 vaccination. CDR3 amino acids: CATKTGEGNTEAFF. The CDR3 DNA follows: TGTGCCACCAAAACCGGGGAGGGGAACACTGAAGCTTTCTTT.